This paragraph reports one T cell receptor beta chain. Its antigen is still unknown. The sample belongs to a study of T cell repertoires and HLA-DP antigens. Study results and caveats: Previously undetected clones averaged around 40% and 50% against the two alleles respectively.

The primer mix covered 54 TRBV segments and 13 TRBJ segments. The protocol was immunoSEQ multiplex PCR, while the TCRdb copy is restricted to in-frame clones and leaves out a portion. The sample lists some 89,000 clones, 86% occurring once. The length of the CDR3 is 14 residues. Trimming cost V 3 bases and J 5 bases; bases outside gene matches: 5. Germline V CDR1 and CDR2: SGHTA, FQGNSA. Input material: CD4+ T cells from PBMCs. The receptor was isolated from a man in his forties or fifties in good health and CMV-seronegative. The chain links TRBV7-2 to TRBJ1-1, with TRBD1 identical over 8 bases. CDR3 loop: CASSFQGARTEAFF. In DNA form, the CDR3 reads TGTGCCAGCAGCTTTCAGGGGGCGCGAACTGAAGCTTTCTTT.